This T cell receptor beta chain emerged from a study of tumor-infiltrating lymphocytes in oesophageal squamous cell carcinoma. In TCRdb, the PCR reads were re-called with MiXCR into one record per CDR3 protein. The sample has roughly 7,000 distinct CDR3 sequences, around a sixth seen once. This clonotype was recorded at least ten times. The CDR3 spans 18 residues. V gave up 3 bases and J gave up 6 bases, with 26 bases separating them. CDR1 and CDR2 (germline): SGHRS, YFSETQ. The receptor comes from a male donor with esophageal squamous cell carcinoma. The sequenced material came from blood. The rearrangement joins TRBV5-1 to TRBJ2-3; D may be TRBD1 (6 bases). CDR3 coding DNA: TGCGCCAGCAGCTCCGCCGTCCCCGGGACAAAGGGCAGGGATACGCAGTATTTT. Protein: CASSSAVPGTKGRDTQYF.